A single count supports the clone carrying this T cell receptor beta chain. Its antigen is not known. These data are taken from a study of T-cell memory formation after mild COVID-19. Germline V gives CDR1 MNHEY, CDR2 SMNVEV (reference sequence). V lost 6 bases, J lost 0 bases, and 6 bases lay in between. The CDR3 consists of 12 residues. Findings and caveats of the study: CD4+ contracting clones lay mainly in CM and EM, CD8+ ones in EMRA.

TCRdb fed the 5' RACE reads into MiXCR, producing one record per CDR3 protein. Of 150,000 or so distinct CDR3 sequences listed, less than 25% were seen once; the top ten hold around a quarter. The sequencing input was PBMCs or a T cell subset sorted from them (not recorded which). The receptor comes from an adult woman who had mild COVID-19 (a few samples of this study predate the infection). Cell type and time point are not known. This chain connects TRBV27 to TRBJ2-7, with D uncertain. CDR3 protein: CASRSSSYEQYF. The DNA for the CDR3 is TGTGCCAGCAGGTCTTCCTCCTACGAGCAGTACTTC.